This entry describes one T cell receptor (beta chain). This sample is drawn from a study of blood T cell repertoires in COVID-19. Overall study: Acute and convalescent COVID-19 samples came from the United States, Italy and Spain. PBMCs, B-cell-depleted T cells, or T cells were the source of the cDNA or gDNA that made up the material.

CDR3 length equals 14 residues. Trimming took 1 base from V and 4 from J, leaving 10 bases between them. The V gene's germline CDR1 is SGHDN and CDR2 FVKESK. Method: immunoSEQ multiplex PCR; TCRdb's copy keeps in-frame clones and lacks some. The repertoire has hundreds of thousands of clones, roughly 80% of them found once; the top ten carry around 18%. The TCR originated in a woman older than 75 with active or convalescent COVID-19. Sequenced: peripheral blood. This chain joins TRBV14 and TRBJ1-1; D might be TRBD1 (5 bases). CDR3: CASSQGGGATEAFF. The CDR3 nucleotides read TGTGCCAGCAGCCAAGGAGGAGGGGCCACTGAAGCTTTCTTT.